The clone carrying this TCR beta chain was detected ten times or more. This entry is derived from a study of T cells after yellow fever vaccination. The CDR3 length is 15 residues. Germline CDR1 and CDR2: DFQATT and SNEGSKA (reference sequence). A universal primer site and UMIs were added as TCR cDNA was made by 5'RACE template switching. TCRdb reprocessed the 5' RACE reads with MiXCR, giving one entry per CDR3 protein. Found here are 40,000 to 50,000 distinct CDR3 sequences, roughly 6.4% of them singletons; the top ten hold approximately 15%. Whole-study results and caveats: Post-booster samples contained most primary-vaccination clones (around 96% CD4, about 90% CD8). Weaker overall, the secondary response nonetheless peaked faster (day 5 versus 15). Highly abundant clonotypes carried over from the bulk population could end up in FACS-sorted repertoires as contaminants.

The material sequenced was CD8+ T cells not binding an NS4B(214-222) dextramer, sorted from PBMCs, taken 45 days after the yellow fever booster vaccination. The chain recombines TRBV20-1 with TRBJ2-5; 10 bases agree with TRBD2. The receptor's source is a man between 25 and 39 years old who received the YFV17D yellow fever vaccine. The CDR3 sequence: CSSPGLAVYQETQYF. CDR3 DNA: TGCAGCAGCCCTGGACTAGCGGTCTACCAAGAGACCCAGTACTTC.